This is a list of T cell receptor beta chains from one sample in a study of identical twins. TCRdb reprocessed the 5' RACE reads via MiXCR and lists one record per CDR3 protein. The profile covers over 200,000 distinct CDR3 sequences, with 5.5% to 7.5% appearing a single time and more than 14% taken by the ten largest. A further study also used this sample, focusing on T cells expressing NK-cell markers.

Sequencing was done on a sample of CD8+ T cells sorted from blood. The receptor source for this set is a woman in her late teens or twenties in good health. Both conserved end residues are trimmed from each CDR3.

V	CDR3
TRBV29-1	SVEWGAYNEQF
TRBV2	ASSPKETAETQY
TRBV7-7	ASSLRNYDTGELF
TRBV10-3	AIREQGSASYEQY
TRBV29-1	SAQGLSREEREQF
TRBV9	ASSEGTNPWELF
TRBV2	ASITGTGGSSPLH
TRBV7-9	ASSFTGGGDGYT
TRBV9	ASSDSGMGDTQY
TRBV20-1	SARDRDRGEQY
TRBV27	ASSLGARNTEAF
TRBV4-1	ASSHRTGSNQPQH
TRBV12-3/TRBV12-4	ASKFRGGQETQY
TRBV25-1	ASSGIPGLAGLLNTGELF
TRBV6-2/TRBV6-3	ASSRRQSNNEQF
TRBV11-2	ASSRVGGPRDEQF
TRBV29-1	SVGTGPYYGYT
TRBV5-1	ASSFGTGTKRAQY